These 2 T cell receptor beta chains originate from one sample sequenced in a study of T cell repertoires in cytomegalovirus infection (dated by TCRdb to the late 2010s). The run used an Illumina HiSeq 1500. The raw public data were reprocessed by TCRdb itself: fastp quality trimming at Q25, MiXCR clonotype calling, in-frame beta chains only. Merged by CDR3 protein, the rows form single entries marked with the most common genes and DNA. This sample is represented by some 110,000 distinct CDR3 sequences; over 30% of them were singletons. The ten largest clones take up under 65% of the sample. This specimen's treatment or condition label, per the study, means: in vitro stimulation with specific CMV peptide epitopes to enrich CMV-specific T cells. Their recognized antigens are unknown. Sample: CD8+ T cells from cultured PBMCs, taken from culture after CMV antigen stimulation. These TCRs come from a human donor in good health (CMV status not recorded). Some clones in this sample may be carry-over from other donors' samples.

Ten or more counts support this clonotype. This chain connects TRBV7-9 to TRBJ1-5, with 8 bases fitting TRBD1. Germline assignment: CDR1 SEHNR and CDR2 FQNEAQ (reference sequence). The CDR3 is 13 residues long. V shed 5 bases and J 5 bases; nucleotides not matched to a gene: 2. In DNA form, the CDR3 reads TGTGCCAGCAGCCTGGACAGGGATCAGCCCCAGCATTTT. It is translated as CASSLDRDQPQHF. The complete variable domain, with remaining parts taken from reference TRBV7-9 and TRBJ1-5, reads DTGVSQNPRHKITKRGQNVTFRCDPISEHNRLYWYRQTLGQGPEFLTYFQNEAQLEKSRLLSDRFSAERPKGSFSTLEIQRTEQGDSAMYLCASSLDRDQPQHFGDGTRLSIL.

The chain has TRBV19 and TRBJ2-1; a possible D gene is TRBD2 (6 bases). The germline CDR1 and CDR2 sequences are LNHDA and SQIVND (reference sequence). The CDR3 is 14 amino acids. V gave up 8 bases and J gave up 3 bases, with 14 bases separating them. Written as DNA, the CDR3 is TGTGCCAGTTCTAGCGAGGGTTACTACAATGAGCAGTTCTTC. It specifies CASSSEGYYNEQFF.